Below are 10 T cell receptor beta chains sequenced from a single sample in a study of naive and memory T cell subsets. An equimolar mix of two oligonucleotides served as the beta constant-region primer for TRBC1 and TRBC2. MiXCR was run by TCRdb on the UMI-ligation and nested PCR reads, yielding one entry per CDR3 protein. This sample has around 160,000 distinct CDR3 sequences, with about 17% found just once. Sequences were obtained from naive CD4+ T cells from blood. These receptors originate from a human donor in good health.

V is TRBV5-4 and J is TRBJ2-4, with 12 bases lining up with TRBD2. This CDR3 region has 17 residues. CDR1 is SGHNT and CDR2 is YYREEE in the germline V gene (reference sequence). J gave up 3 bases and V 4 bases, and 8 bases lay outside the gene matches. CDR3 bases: TGTGCCAGCAGCAACGGACTAGCGGGGCAAGGCAAAAACATTCAGTACTTC. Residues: CASSNGLAGQGKNIQYF.

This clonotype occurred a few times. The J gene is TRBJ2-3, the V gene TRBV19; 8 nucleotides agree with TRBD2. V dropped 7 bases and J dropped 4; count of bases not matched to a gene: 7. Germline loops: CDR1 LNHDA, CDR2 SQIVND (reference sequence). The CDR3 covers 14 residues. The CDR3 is CASTGTSIPDTQYF. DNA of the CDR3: TGTGCCAGTACCGGGACTAGTATCCCAGATACGCAGTATTTT.

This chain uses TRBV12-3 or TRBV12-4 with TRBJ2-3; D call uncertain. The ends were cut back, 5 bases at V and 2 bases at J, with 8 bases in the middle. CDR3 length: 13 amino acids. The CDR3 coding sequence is TGTGCCAGCAGTATGAAGAACACAGATACGCAGTATTTT. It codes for CASSMKNTDTQYF.

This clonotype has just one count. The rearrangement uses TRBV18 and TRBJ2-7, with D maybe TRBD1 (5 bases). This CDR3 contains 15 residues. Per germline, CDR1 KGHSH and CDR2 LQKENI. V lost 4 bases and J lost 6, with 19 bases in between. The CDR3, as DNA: TGTGCCAGCTCACTAGTCGCTCAGGGTAGGGGCGAGCAGTACTTC. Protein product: CASSLVAQGRGEQYF. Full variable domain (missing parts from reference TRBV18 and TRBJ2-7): NAGVMQNPRHLVRRRGQEARLRCSPMKGHSHVYWYRQLPEEGLKFMVYLQKENIIDESGMPKERFSAEFPKEGPSILRIQQVVRGDSAAYFCASSLVAQGRGEQYFGPGTRLTVT.

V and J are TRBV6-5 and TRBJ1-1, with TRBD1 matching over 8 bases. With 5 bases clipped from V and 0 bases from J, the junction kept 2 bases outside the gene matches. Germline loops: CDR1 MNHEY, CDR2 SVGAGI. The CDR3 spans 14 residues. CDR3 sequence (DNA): TGTGCCAGCAGTGGGGGACAGGTGAACACTGAAGCTTTCTTT. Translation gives CASSGGQVNTEAFF.

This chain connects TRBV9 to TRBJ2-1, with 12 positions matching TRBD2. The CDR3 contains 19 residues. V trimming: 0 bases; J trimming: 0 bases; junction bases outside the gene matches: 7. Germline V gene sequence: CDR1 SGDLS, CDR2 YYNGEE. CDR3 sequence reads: CASSVDLAGGRSSYNEQFF. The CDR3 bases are TGTGCCAGCAGCGTAGACCTAGCGGGAGGGAGGAGCTCCTACAATGAGCAGTTCTTC.

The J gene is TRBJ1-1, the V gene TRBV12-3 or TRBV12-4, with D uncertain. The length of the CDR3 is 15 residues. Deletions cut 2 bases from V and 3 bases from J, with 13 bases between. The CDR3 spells CASSLTGIPYTEAFF. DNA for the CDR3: TGTGCCAGCAGTTTAACGGGCATCCCCTACACTGAAGCTTTCTTT.

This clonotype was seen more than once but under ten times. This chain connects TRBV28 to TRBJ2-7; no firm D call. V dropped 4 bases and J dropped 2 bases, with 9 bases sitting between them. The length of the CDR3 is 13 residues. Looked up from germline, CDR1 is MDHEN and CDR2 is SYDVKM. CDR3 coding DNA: TGTGCCAGCAGTTCGGTCCCAACCTACGAGCAGTACTTC. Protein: CASSSVPTYEQYF.

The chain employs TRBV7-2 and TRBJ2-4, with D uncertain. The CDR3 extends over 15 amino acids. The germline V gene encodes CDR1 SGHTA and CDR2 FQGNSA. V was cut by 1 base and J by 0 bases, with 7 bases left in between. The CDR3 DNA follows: TGTGCCAGCAGCTTAGATTGGGTAGCCAAAAACATTCAGTACTTC. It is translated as CASSLDWVAKNIQYF. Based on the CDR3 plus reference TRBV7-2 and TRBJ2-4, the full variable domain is GAGVSQSPSNKVTEKGKDVELRCDPISGHTALYWYRQSLGQGLEFLIYFQGNSAPDKSGLPSDRFSAERTGGSVSTLTIQRTQQEDSAVYLCASSLDWVAKNIQYFGAGTRLSVL.

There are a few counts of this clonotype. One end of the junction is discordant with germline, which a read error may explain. The CDR3 region has the DNA TGTGCCAGCAGCGGGACCGGACTCCCATCGGAATTC. Its protein is CASSGTGLPSEF. The V gene is TRBV4-2, the J gene TRBJ2-7, with D perhaps TRBD1 or TRBD2 (5 bases each). The CDR3 sequence is 12 residues long. Germline values: CDR1 LGHNA, CDR2 YNFKEQ.